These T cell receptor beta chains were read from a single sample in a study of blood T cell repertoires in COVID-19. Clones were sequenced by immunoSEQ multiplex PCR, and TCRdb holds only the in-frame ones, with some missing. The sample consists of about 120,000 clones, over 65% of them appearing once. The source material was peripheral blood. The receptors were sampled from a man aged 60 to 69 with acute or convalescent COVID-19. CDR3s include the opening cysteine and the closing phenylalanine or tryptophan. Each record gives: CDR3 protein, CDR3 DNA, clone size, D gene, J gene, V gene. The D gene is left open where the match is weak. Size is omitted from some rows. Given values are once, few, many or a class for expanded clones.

CASSSQGIRDTQYF	TGTGCCAGCAGCTCCCAGGGGATCCGGGATACGCAGTATTTT	once	NA	TRBJ2-3	TRBV7-2
CASNKGEGRGNQPQHF	TGTGCCAGTAATAAGGGGGAAGGGAGAGGCAATCAGCCCCAGCATTTT	NA	NA	TRBJ1-5	TRBV19
CASSQESIGRQYEQYF	TGTGCCAGCAGCCAAGAGAGTATCGGGAGACAGTACGAGCAGTACTTC	NA	NA	TRBJ2-7	TRBV3-1/TRBV3-2
CASSSPGQSHSGNTIYF	TGTGCCAGCAGCTCTCCAGGGCAATCACACTCTGGAAACACCATATATTTT	NA	NA	TRBJ1-3	TRBV5-6
CASSARQGMSETQYF	TGTGCCAGCAGTGCCCGACAGGGAATGTCAGAGACCCAGTACTTC	NA	TRBD1	TRBJ2-5	TRBV2
CASSPHGQGQGEQYF	TGTGCCAGCTCACCGCACGGACAGGGGCAAGGCGAGCAGTACTTC	NA	TRBD1	TRBJ2-7	TRBV18
CASSLDRGRTTGELFF	TGTGCCAGCAGCCTCGACAGGGGGCGAACCACCGGGGAGCTGTTTTTT	NA	TRBD1	TRBJ2-2	TRBV7-6
CATCSGGRAEDTQYF	TGTGCCACTTGCAGCGGTGGGAGGGCTGAAGATACGCAGTATTTT	NA	TRBD2	TRBJ2-3	TRBV28
CASSFAANYGYTF	TGTGCCAGCAGCTTCGCAGCTAACTATGGCTACACCTTC	once	NA	TRBJ1-2	TRBV11-2
CASSSPGQGFYEQYF	TGTGCCAGCAGCTCGCCGGGACAGGGGTTCTACGAGCAGTACTTC	NA	TRBD1	TRBJ2-7	TRBV5-5
CASSLVAGSSYEQYF	TGCGCCAGCAGCTTGGTTGCGGGGAGCTCCTACGAGCAGTACTTC	NA	NA	TRBJ2-7	TRBV5-1
CASSSGQLETQYF	TGTGCCAGCAGCTCCGGACAGCTGGAGACCCAGTACTTC	NA	NA	TRBJ2-5	TRBV7-8
CASRLGGDNSPLHF	TGTGCCAGCAGGTTGGGGGGAGATAATTCACCCCTCCACTTT	NA	NA	TRBJ1-6	TRBV7-3
CASSTDRYNEQFF	TGTGCCAGTAGTACCGACAGGTACAATGAGCAGTTCTTC	NA	NA	TRBJ2-1	TRBV19
CASSHRQLAMNTGELFF	TGTGCCAGCAGCCACCGCCAACTAGCGATGAACACCGGGGAGCTGTTTTTT	NA	TRBD2	TRBJ2-2	TRBV3-1/TRBV3-2
CASSLEGQVGEQYF	TGCGCCAGCAGCTTGGAGGGACAGGTAGGCGAGCAGTACTTC	NA	TRBD1	TRBJ2-7	TRBV5-1
CASSRTQGSRETQYF	TGTGCCAGCAGCCGTACACAGGGTTCCAGGGAGACCCAGTACTTC	NA	NA	TRBJ2-5	TRBV16
CASSLGSRVLQETQYF	TGTGCCAGCAGCTTAGGGTCGCGGGTCCTCCAAGAGACCCAGTACTTC	NA	NA	TRBJ2-5	TRBV7-9
CASSPAGLAGNTGELFF	TGTGCCAGCAGCCCTGCTGGACTAGCGGGAAACACCGGGGAGCTGTTTTTT	NA	TRBD2	TRBJ2-2	TRBV4-2
CASSPTGDYNEQFF	TGTGCCAGCAGCCCTACAGGGGACTACAATGAGCAGTTCTTC	once	TRBD1	TRBJ2-1	TRBV7-3
CASSFTGGPNEQFF	TGCGCCAGCAGCTTCACGGGAGGGCCTAATGAGCAGTTCTTC	NA	TRBD2	TRBJ2-1	TRBV5-1
CASSKGDQGNPRTNTEAFF	TGTGCCAGCAGCAAGGGGGATCAGGGGAACCCCCGGACCAACACTGAAGCTTTCTTT	NA	NA	TRBJ1-1	TRBV21-1
CASSVGRTDTEAFF	TGTGCCAGCAGCGTAGGGAGGACGGACACTGAAGCTTTCTTT	NA	NA	TRBJ1-1	TRBV9
CASSGTGNSYNEQFF	TGTGCCAGCAGCGGAACCGGGAACTCCTACAATGAGCAGTTCTTC	NA	NA	TRBJ2-1	TRBV9
CASSFMERTEAFF	TGTGCCAGCAGCTTTATGGAGAGGACTGAAGCTTTCTTT	NA	NA	TRBJ1-1	TRBV5-6
CASSPAPTGYYGYTF	TGTGCCAGCAGCCCAGCCCCTACAGGGTACTATGGCTACACCTTC	NA	NA	TRBJ1-2	TRBV7-2
CASSIEFGTGRGNEQFF	TGTGCCAGTAGTATAGAGTTCGGGACAGGGAGGGGCAATGAGCAGTTCTTC	NA	TRBD1	TRBJ2-1	TRBV19
CASSELGGQRPQHF	TGTGCCAGCAGTGAACTGGGCGGGCAGCGGCCCCAGCATTTT	NA	NA	TRBJ1-5	TRBV2
CASSQADRGRTEAFF	TGCGCCAGCAGCCAAGCGGACAGGGGGCGTACTGAAGCTTTCTTT	NA	TRBD1	TRBJ1-1	TRBV4-3
CASSPRGRVDTGELFF	TGTGCCAGCAGCCCTCGCGGCAGGGTGGACACCGGGGAGCTGTTTTTT	NA	NA	TRBJ2-2	TRBV27
CASSSNGQGEQYF	TGTGCCAGCAGTTCAAACGGGCAGGGGGAGCAGTACTTC	NA	NA	TRBJ2-7	TRBV6-6
CASSFLAGEQFF	TGTGCCAGCAGTTTCCTAGCGGGTGAGCAGTTCTTC	NA	TRBD2	TRBJ2-1	TRBV2
CAWGLGTGVSPLHF	TGTGCCTGGGGCCTCGGGACAGGGGTCTCACCCCTCCACTTT	NA	TRBD1	TRBJ1-6	TRBV30
CASSLSHGGSYEQYF	TGTGCCAGCAGTTTATCGCACGGGGGCTCCTACGAGCAGTACTTC	few	NA	TRBJ2-7	TRBV28
CASTSVREVARYEQYF	TGTGCCAGCACCTCCGTGAGGGAGGTAGCGCGCTACGAGCAGTACTTC	NA	NA	TRBJ2-7	TRBV7-8
CASSYGREAFF	TGTGCCAGCAGTTACGGGAGGGAAGCTTTCTTT	NA	NA	TRBJ1-1	TRBV6-2/TRBV6-3
CASSQETIAGVYGELFF	TGCGCCAGCAGCCAAGAAACGATAGCGGGAGTTTACGGGGAGCTGTTTTTT	NA	TRBD2	TRBJ2-2	TRBV4-3
CSVEDRQGADTQYF	TGCAGCGTTGAAGATCGACAGGGGGCAGATACGCAGTATTTT	NA	TRBD1	TRBJ2-3	TRBV29-1
CATSTGELFF	TGTGCCACCTCCACCGGGGAGCTGTTTTTT	NA	NA	TRBJ2-2	TRBV28
CASSAVFGGMSGNTIYF	TGTGCCAGCAGTGCCGTTTTCGGGGGTATGTCTGGAAACACCATATATTTT	NA	NA	TRBJ1-3	TRBV25-1
CTRFGISGTGVEQYF	TGCACCAGGTTTGGAATCAGCGGCACCGGCGTCGAGCAGTACTTC	NA	NA	TRBJ2-7	TRBV1
CASSVSQAGAWDEQFF	TGTGCCAGCAGTGTCTCGCAAGCGGGAGCGTGGGATGAGCAGTTCTTC	NA	TRBD2	TRBJ2-1	TRBV27
CASSSTGLGLSGNTIYF	TGTGCCAGCAGTTCGACCGGATTGGGCCTCTCTGGAAACACCATATATTTT	few	NA	TRBJ1-3	TRBV28
CASSEAGVVSGNTIYF	TGTGCCAGCAGTGAAGCAGGGGTAGTTTCTGGAAACACCATATATTTT	once	NA	TRBJ1-3	TRBV6-1